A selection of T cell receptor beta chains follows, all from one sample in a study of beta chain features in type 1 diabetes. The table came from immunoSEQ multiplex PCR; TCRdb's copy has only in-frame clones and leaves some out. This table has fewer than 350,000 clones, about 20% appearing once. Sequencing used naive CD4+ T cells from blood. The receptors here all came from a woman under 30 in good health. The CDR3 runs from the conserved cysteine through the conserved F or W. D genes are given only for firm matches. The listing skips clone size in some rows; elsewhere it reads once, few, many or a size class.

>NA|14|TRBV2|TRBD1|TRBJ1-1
TGTGCCAGCAGCCCTGGACAGGGTAACACTGAAGCTTTCTTT
CASSPGQGNTEAFF
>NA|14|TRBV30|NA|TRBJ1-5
TGTGCCTGGAGTCTGGCCAGCGGGGGTCAGCCCCAGCATTTT
CAWSLASGGQPQHF
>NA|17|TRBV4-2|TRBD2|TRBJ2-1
TGTGCCAGCAGCCAAGATTGGACTAGCGGATCCTACAATGAGCAGTTCTTC
CASSQDWTSGSYNEQFF
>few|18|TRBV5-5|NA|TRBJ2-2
TGTGCCAGCAGCTTGTCCGCTCTACGAGCGGGCGGAACCGGGGAGCTGTTTTTT
CASSLSALRAGGTGELFF
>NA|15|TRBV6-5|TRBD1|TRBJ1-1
TGTGCCAGCAGTTCGGGACAGCACATGAACACTGAAGCTTTCTTT
CASSSGQHMNTEAFF
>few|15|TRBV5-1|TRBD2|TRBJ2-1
TGCGCCAGCAGCGGTCTGAGCGGGAGGGCGAATGAGCAGTTCTTC
CASSGLSGRANEQFF
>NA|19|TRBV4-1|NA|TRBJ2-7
TGCGCCAGCAGCCAACTGCAGGGTATTGGAAGCCGCGTCTCCTACGAGCAGTACTTC
CASSQLQGIGSRVSYEQYF
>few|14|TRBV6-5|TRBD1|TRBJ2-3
TGTGCCAGCAGGCGGACAGGGGGCCCAGATACGCAGTATTTT
CASRRTGGPDTQYF
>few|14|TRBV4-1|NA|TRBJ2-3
TGCGCCAGCAGCCGTGGGGCTTTGGGTGGCACGCAGTATTTT
CASSRGALGGTQYF
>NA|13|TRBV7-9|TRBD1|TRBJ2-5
TGTGCCAGCCGCCAGGGGGTTGAGGAGACCCAGTACTTC
CASRQGVEETQYF
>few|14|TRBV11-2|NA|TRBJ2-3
TGTGCCAGCAGCTTAGAACGGAGCACAGATACGCAGTATTTT
CASSLERSTDTQYF
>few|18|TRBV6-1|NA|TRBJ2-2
TGTGCCAGCAGTGAAACCCCCTTGGGCAGGGGAAACACCGGGGAGCTGTTTTTT
CASSETPLGRGNTGELFF
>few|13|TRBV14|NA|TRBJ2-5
TGTGCCAGCAGCTCCCGGGACATCGAGACCCAGTACTTC
CASSSRDIETQYF
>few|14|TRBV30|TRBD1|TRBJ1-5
TGTGCCTGGAGCCAGACAGGGATTAATCAGCCCCAGCATTTT
CAWSQTGINQPQHF
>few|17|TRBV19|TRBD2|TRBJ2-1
TGTGCCAGTAGTCAGGGACTAGCGGGAGGGATTTACAATGAGCAGTTCTTC
CASSQGLAGGIYNEQFF
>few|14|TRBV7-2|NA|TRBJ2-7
TGTGCCAGCAGCTCCATGTTGGGCCACTACGAGCAGTACTTC
CASSSMLGHYEQYF
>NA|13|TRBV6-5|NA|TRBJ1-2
TGTGCCACCTCGACGGGAGGTCGCTATGGCTACACCTTC
CATSTGGRYGYTF
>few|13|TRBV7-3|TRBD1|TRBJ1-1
TGTGCCAGCACCAAGGACAGGTCCACTGAAGCTTTCTTT
CASTKDRSTEAFF
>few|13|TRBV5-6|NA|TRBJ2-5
TGTGCCAGCAGCTTACAGGTTCAAGAGACCCAGTACTTC
CASSLQVQETQYF
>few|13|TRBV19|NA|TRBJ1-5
TGTGCCAGTCGGACAGTGGGCAATCAGCCCCAGCATTTT
CASRTVGNQPQHF
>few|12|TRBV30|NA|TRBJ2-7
TGTGCCTGGACCATCGGACAGCGCGAGCAGTACTTC
CAWTIGQREQYF
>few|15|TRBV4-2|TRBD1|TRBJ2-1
TGTGCCAGCAGCCAAACAGGGGGGCCCTACAATGAGCAGTTCTTC
CASSQTGGPYNEQFF
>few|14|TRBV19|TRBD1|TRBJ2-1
TGTGCCAGTAGTCCGGGACAGCGTTGGAATGAGCAGTTCTTC
CASSPGQRWNEQFF
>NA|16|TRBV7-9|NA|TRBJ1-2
TGTGCCAGCAGGCCTGTTCAGGGAGGAGGACGCTATGGCTACACCTTC
CASRPVQGGGRYGYTF
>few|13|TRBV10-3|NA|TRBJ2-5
TGTGCCATCAGGCCGGGTCGTGAGGGGACCCAGTACTTC
CAIRPGREGTQYF
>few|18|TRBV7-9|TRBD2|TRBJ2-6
TGTGCCAGCAGCTTTCGTCCGGGACTAGATTCTGGGGCCAACGTCCTGACTTTC
CASSFRPGLDSGANVLTF
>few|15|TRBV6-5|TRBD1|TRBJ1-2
TGTGCCAGCAGTCCCGACAGGGATCCCCTCTATGGCTACACCTTC
CASSPDRDPLYGYTF
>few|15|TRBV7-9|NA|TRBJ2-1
TGTGCCAGCAGCTTAGTAGGGGGAGTCATCAATGAGCAGTTCTTC
CASSLVGGVINEQFF
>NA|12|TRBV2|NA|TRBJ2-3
TGTGCCAGCAGTGCACAGGGAGATACGCAGTATTTT
CASSAQGDTQYF
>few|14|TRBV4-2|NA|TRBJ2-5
TGTGCCAGCAGCCAAGTTTTTAGCGGAGAGACCCAGTACTTC
CASSQVFSGETQYF
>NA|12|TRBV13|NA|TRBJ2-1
TGTGCCAGCAGCTTCGTTTCCAATGAGCAGTTCTTC
CASSFVSNEQFF
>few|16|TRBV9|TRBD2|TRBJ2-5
TGTGCCAGCAGCGTCACGACTAGCGGGAGCCCAGAGACCCAGTACTTC
CASSVTTSGSPETQYF
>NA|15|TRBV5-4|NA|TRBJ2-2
TGTGCCAGCAGCTTGGGGGGACAGAACACCGGGGAGCTGTTTTTT
CASSLGGQNTGELFF
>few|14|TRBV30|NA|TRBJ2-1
TGTGCCTGGTGCTCCGGGACAAAGATGGGGGAGCAGTTCTTC
CAWCSGTKMGEQFF
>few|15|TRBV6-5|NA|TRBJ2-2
TGTGCCAGCAGTTACTCGCACGGTTACACCGGGGAGCTGTTTTTT
CASSYSHGYTGELFF
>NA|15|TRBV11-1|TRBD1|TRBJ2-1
TGTGCCAGCAGCTCAACCCTTACAGGGGGCGGTGAGCAGTTCTTC
CASSSTLTGGGEQFF
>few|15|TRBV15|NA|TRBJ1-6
TGTGCCACCAGCAGAGATACACTAGTCCTAACACCCCTCCACTTT
CATSRDTLVLTPLHF
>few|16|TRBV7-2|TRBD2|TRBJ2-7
TGTGCCAGCAGCCGAGAGGGACTAGCGGGAGGAAAAGAGCAGTACTTC
CASSREGLAGGKEQYF
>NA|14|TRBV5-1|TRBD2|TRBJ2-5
TGCGCCAGCAGCAAACTAGCGGATCAAGAGACCCAGTACTTC
CASSKLADQETQYF
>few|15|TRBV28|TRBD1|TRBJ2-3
TGTGCCAGCAGTTCCGGGACAGGGAATCCAGATACGCAGTATTTT
CASSSGTGNPDTQYF
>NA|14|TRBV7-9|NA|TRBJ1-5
TGTGCCAGCAGCTTAGTTCCAGGGGATCAGCCCCAGCATTTT
CASSLVPGDQPQHF
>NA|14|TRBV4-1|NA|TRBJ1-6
TGCGCCAGCAGCCAAAGGACAGTAGCCTCACCCCTCCACTTT
CASSQRTVASPLHF
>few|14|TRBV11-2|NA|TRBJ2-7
TGTGCCAGCAGCTTTGCGGGACGACCCTACGAGCAGTACTTC
CASSFAGRPYEQYF
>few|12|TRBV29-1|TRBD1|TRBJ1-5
TGCAGCGCTAGACAGGGGGATCAGCCCCAGCATTTT
CSARQGDQPQHF
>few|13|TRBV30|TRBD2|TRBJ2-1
TGTGCCTGGGGTTTAGCGGGGGGGCCCAGAAAGTTCTTC
CAWGLAGGPRKFF